This section outlines one T cell receptor (beta chain) sequence together with its context. The CDR3 covers 15 residues. Looked up from germline, CDR1 is MDHEN and CDR2 is SYDVKM. V trimming: 4 bases; J trimming: 4 bases; junction bases outside the gene matches: 5. This sample stems from a study of blood T cell repertoires in COVID-19. Study in general: Some COVID-19 samples were acute and others convalescent; all came from the United States, Italy and Spain.

Original methodology: Estimated nucleated cell counts came from reference gene primer amplification. Some clones are missing from TCRdb's copy, which holds only in-frame ones; the method was immunoSEQ multiplex PCR. The V and J calls and clone size were taken over from that table, and D and trimming were inferred from the DNA. The sample has over 100,000 clones; more than 60% are singletons. The sequenced material came from peripheral blood. The chain carries TRBV28 and TRBJ1-3, with TRBD1 matching 9 bases. The TCR originated in a woman between 65 and 79 years old with acute or convalescent COVID-19. The CDR3 protein is CASSSTGGLGNTIYF. CDR3 nucleotide sequence: TGTGCCAGCAGTTCTACAGGGGGCCTGGGAAACACCATATATTTT.